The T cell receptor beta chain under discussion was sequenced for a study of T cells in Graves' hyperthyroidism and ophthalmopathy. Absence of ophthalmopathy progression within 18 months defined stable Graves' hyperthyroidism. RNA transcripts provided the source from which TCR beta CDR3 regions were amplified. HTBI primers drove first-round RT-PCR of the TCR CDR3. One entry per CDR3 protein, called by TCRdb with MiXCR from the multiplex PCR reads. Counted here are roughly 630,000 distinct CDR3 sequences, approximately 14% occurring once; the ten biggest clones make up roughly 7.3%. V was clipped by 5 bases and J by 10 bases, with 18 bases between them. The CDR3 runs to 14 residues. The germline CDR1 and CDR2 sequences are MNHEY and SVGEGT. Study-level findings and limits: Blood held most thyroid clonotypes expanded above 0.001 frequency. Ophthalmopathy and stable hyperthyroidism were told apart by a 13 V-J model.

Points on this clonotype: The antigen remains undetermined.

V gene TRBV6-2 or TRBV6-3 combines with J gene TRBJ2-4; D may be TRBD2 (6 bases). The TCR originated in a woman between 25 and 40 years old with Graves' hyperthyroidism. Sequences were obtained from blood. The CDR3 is CASSKEGRGGIQYF. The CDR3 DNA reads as TGTGCCAGCAGTAAAGAGGGACGGGGAGGTATTCAGTACTTC.